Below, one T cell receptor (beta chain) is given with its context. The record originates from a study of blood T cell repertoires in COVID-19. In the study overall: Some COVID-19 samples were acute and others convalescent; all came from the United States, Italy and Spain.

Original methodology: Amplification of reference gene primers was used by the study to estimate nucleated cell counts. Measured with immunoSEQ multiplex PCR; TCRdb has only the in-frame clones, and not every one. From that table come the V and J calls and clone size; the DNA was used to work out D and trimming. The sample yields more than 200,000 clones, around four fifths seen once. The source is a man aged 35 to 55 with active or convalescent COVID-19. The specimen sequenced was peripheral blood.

Here the CDR3 reads CASSILSSNQPQHF. CDR3 bases: TGTGCCAGTAGTATCCTCAGTTCCAATCAGCCCCAGCATTTT. V gene TRBV19 combines with J gene TRBJ1-5, with D unresolved. Trimming removed 3 bases at V and 3 bases at J, with 9 bases between. The CDR3 runs to 14 residues. Germline V gives CDR1 LNHDA, CDR2 SQIVND (reference sequence). Variable domain in full (rest from reference TRBV19 and TRBJ1-5): DGGITQSPKYLFRKEGQNVTLSCEQNLNHDAMYWYRQDPGQGLRLIYYSQIVNDFQKGDIAEGYSVSREKKESFPLTVTSAQKNPTAFYLCASSILSSNQPQHFGDGTRLSIL.